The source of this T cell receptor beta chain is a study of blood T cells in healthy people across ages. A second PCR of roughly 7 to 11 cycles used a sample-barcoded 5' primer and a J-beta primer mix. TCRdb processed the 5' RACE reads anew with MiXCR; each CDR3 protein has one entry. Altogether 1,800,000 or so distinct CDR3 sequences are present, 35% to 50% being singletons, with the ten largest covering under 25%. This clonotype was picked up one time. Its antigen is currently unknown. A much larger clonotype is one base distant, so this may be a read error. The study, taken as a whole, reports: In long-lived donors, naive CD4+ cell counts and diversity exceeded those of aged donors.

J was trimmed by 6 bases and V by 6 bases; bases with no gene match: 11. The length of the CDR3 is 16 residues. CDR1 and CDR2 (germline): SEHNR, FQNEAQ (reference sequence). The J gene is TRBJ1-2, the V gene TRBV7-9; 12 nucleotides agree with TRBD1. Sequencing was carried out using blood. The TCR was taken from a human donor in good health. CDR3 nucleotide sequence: TGTGCCAGCAGTCAACAGGCCGGGACAGGGGGCCATGGCTACACCTTC. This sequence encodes CASSQQAGTGGHGYTF.